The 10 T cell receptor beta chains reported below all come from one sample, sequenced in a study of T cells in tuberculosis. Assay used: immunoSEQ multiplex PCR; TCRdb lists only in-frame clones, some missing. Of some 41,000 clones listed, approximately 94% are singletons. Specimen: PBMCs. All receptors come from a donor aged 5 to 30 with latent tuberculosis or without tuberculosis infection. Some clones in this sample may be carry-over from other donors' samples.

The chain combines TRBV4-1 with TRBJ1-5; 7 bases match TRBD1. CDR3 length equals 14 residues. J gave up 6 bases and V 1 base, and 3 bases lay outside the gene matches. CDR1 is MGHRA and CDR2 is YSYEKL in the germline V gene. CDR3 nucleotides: TGCGCCAGCAGCCAAGGAGGGGGCCGTCAGCCCCAGCATTTT. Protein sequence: CASSQGGGRQPQHF.

This CDR3 is CATSELAGEGNEQFF. Here the CDR3 DNA reads TGTGCCACCAGCGAACTAGCGGGAGAAGGTAATGAGCAGTTCTTC. The rearrangement joins TRBV15 to TRBJ2-1; 11 bases match TRBD2. The CDR3 spans 15 residues. Trimming removed 5 bases from V and 7 bases from J; junction bases left unmatched: 7. Germline CDR1 LNHNV, CDR2 YYDKDF (reference sequence).

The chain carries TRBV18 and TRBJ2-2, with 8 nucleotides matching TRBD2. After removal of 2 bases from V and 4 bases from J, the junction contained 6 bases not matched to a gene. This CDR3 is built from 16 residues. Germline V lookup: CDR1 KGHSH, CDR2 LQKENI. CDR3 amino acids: CASSPVSGSRTGELFF. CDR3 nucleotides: TGTGCCAGCTCACCAGTAAGCGGGAGTCGCACCGGGGAGCTGTTTTTT.

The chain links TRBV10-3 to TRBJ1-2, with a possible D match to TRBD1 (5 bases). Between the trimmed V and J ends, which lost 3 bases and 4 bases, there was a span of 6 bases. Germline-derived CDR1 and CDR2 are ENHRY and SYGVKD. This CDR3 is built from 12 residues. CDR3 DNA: TGTGCCATCAGTGATGACAGCTATGGCTACACCTTC. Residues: CAISDDSYGYTF.

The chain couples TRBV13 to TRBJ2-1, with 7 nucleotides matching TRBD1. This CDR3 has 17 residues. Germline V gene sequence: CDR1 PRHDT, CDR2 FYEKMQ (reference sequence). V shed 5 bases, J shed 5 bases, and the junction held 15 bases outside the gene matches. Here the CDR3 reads CASSPPSGRGIDNEQFF. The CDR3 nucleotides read TGTGCCAGCAGCCCGCCATCTGGCAGGGGGATCGACAATGAGCAGTTCTTC.

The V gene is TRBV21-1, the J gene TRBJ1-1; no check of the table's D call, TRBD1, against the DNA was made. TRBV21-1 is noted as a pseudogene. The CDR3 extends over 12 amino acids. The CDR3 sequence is CASSKGGRVAFF. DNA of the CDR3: TGTGCCAGCAGCAAAGGAGGCAGGGTAGCTTTCTTT.

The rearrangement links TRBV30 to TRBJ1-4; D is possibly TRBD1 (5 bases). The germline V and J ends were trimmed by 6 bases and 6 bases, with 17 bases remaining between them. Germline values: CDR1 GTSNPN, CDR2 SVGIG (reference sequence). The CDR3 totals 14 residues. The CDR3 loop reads CACRTDSLHEKLFF. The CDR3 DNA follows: TGTGCCTGCCGGACCGACAGCCTGCATGAAAAACTGTTTTTT. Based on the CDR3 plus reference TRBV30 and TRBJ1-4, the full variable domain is SQTIHQWPATLVQPVGSPLSLECTVEGTSNPNLYWYRQAAGRGLQLLFYSVGIGQISSEVPQNLSASRPQDRQFILSSKKLLLSDSGFYLCACRTDSLHEKLFFGSGTQLSVL.

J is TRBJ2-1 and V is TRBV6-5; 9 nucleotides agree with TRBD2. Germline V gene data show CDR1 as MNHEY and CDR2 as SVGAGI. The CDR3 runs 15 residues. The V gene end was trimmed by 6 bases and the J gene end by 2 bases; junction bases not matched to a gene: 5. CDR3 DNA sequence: TGTGCCAGCAGATCCGGGACTAGCACCTACAATGAGCAGTTCTTC. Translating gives CASRSGTSTYNEQFF.

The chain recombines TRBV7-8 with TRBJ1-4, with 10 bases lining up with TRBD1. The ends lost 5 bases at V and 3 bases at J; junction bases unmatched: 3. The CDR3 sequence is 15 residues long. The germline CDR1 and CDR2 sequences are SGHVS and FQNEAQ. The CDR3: CASSRTGGSNEKLFF. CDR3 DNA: TGTGCCAGCAGCCGGACAGGGGGATCTAATGAAAAACTGTTTTTT.

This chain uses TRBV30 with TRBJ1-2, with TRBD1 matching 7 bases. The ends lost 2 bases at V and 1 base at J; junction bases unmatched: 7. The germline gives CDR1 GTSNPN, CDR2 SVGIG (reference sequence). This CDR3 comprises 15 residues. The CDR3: CAWSLPQGYNYGYTF. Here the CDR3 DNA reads TGTGCCTGGAGTCTCCCACAGGGGTATAACTATGGCTACACCTTC.